This note documents a single T cell receptor (beta chain) sequence. This clonotype was counted many times. The antigen this receptor binds is unknown. No base-level quality is on record; no much larger clone is a single base apart. The data belong to a study of blood T cells in healthy people across ages (dated by TCRdb to between 2015 and 2016). The study in broad terms: In model experiments, template switching captured about one uniquely barcoded TCR beta cDNA molecule for every two T cells. The study measured age-related changes in TCR beta repertoire diversity using deep sequencing normalized with unique cDNA molecular identifiers. The donors were divided into four age groups: young (average approximately 17 years), middle-aged (about 40), aged (about 60) and long-lived (82). To avoid experimental bias, donors of different ages were randomly spread across the sequencing lanes. Using the same blood draw, the study looked at two additional independent replicas of 1 million unique cDNA reads for two donors, one aged 18 to 30 and the other aged 80 or older.

CDR3 length: 14 amino acids, cysteine to phenylalanine. Left in the record is the CDR3 DNA by itself, 42 bases read in frame from the first base. Per the germline V gene, SGHAT is the CDR1 and FQNNGV is the CDR2. Deletion took 2 bases off V and 1 base off J, with a span of 5 bases between the germline ends. What the work shows at the level of the full study, not this receptor alone: Compared with the aged group, more naive CD4+ T cells, fewer expanded clones and increased TCR diversity were shown by the long-lived group, suggesting age selection. Because donor CMV infection status was unknown, age-related changes in expanded clonotypes were potentially confounded. Observed TCR beta diversity per million T cells fell roughly linearly with age, and a significant reduction was already apparent by age approximately 40. Bulk unsorted PBMC profiling prevented conclusive comparison of naive and antigen-experienced compartments. Total diversity estimates from one million sequenced T cells were considered lower bounds and underestimates. A strong correlation was found between observed TCR beta diversity and the percentage of naive T cells measured by flow cytometry.

Systemically healthy Caucasian individuals from Russia, 39 in total and aged roughly 6 to 95 years, were included as donors. About 9.6 milliliters of peripheral blood were collected from each donor into EDTA-treated Vacutainer tubes. Ficoll-Paque density-gradient centrifugation was used to isolate PBMCs, with at least 6.5 million per sample. Trizol reagent was used to extract total RNA from the PBMCs, yielding at least 5.5 micrograms per sample. For every donor, flow cytometry on a PBMC aliquot measured the percentage of naive CD45RAhigh/CD27high T cells. The library relied on 5' RACE. Instrument used: Illumina HiSeq 2500. A second roughly 7 to 11 cycle PCR used a sample-barcoded 5' primer and a J-beta primer mix. Each TCR beta cDNA molecule received a unique molecular identifier from a template-switch 5' adaptor carrying 12 random nucleotides. Each sample yielded at least 2.5 million CDR3-containing paired-end reads. The Mint cDNA synthesis kit, primed by a TRBC-specific oligonucleotide, was used to synthesize first-strand cDNA from all RNA. After uracil-DNA glycosylase treatment, a first 18-cycle PCR used universal primers M1SS and BC2_uni_R on all cDNA. Under the source paper's analysis protocol: For normalization, 1 million high-quality reads were randomly selected from each sample, with every read carrying a distinct molecular identifier. Reads sharing molecular identifiers were discarded rather than binned into consensus sequences. CDR3 identification, clonotype clustering and error correction used MiTCR with a Q25 quality threshold and the strictest error-elimination algorithm. A nonparametric unseen species model with Euler transformation was used to estimate a lower bound on total TCR beta diversity. TCRdb reanalyzed the raw reads on its own, using fastp at Q25 for trimming and MiXCR for clone calling, and kept in-frame beta chains. One record per CDR3 amino acid sequence lists the most common genes and DNA. The V and J calls here are based on TCRdb, not the publication. Counted in this sample were about 580,000 distinct CDR3 sequences; under 55% of them appeared once. Approximately 25% of the sample is in the top ten clones.

The rearranged segments are TRBV11-2 and TRBJ2-2; the D gene lacks a confident call. Sequencing used blood. The TCR originated in a man aged 80 or over in good health. The DNA is TGTGCCAGCAGCTTACAGCTGAACACCGGGGAGCTGTTTTTT. Protein translation: CASSLQLNTGELFF.